The 3 T cell receptor beta chains reported below all come from one sample, sequenced in a study of blood T cell repertoires in COVID-19. TCRdb's copy holds only in-frame clones and misses some; the assay was immunoSEQ multiplex PCR. The table includes about 50,000 clones, about 86% detected once. The sequencing input was peripheral blood. The receptors derive from a woman of 80 years or more with acute or convalescent COVID-19.

The J gene is TRBJ1-2, the V gene TRBV18; D perhaps matches TRBD1 (5 bases). V was cut by 1 base and J by 2 bases, with 20 bases left in between. This CDR3 region has 18 residues. CDR1 and CDR2 (germline): KGHSH, LQKENI. The CDR3 DNA sequence: TGTGCCAGCTCACCACTAAGGTTACAAGGGGCGCAGAACTATGGCTACACCTTC. This translates into CASSPLRLQGAQNYGYTF.

The gene calls are TRBV5-1 and TRBJ2-5; the match to TRBD1 covers 9 bases. J lost 0 bases, V lost 4 bases, and 1 base had no gene match. The CDR3 runs to 14 residues. Germline V gives CDR1 SGHRS, CDR2 YFSETQ. The chain's CDR3 is CASSRQGDQETQYF. The CDR3 bases are TGCGCCAGCAGCCGACAGGGGGACCAAGAGACCCAGTACTTC.

Notes on this clone: Possible read error: a much larger clone is one base away. This specimen includes other DNA sequences encoding the same CDR3. The genes are TRBV9 and TRBJ2-1; D may be TRBD2 (6 bases). The germline V gene encodes CDR1 SGDLS and CDR2 YYNGEE. This CDR3 comprises 12 residues. Written as DNA, the CDR3 is TGTGCCAGTAGCGGCAGTTACAATGAGCAGTTCTTC. Its protein is CASSGSYNEQFF.